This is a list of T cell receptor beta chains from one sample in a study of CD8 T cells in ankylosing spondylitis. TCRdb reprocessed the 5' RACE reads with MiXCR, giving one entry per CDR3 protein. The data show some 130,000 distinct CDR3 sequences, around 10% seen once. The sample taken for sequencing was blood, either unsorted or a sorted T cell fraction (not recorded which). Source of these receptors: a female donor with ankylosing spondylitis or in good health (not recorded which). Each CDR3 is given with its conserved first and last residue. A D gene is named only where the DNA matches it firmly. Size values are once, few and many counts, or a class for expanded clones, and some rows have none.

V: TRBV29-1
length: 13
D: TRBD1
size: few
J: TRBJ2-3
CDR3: CSVGQGFTDTQYF
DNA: TGCAGCGTGGGACAGGGGTTCACAGATACGCAGTATTTT

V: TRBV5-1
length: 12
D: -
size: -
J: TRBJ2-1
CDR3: CASSFPTEEQFF
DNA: TGCGCCAGCAGCTTTCCCACGGAGGAGCAGTTCTTC

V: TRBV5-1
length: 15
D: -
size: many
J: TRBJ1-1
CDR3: CASSLTGGGGTEAFF
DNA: TGCGCCAGCAGCTTGACCGGGGGCGGGGGCACTGAAGCTTTCTTT

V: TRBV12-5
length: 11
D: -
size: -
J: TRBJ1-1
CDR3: CASALNTEAFF
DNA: TGTGCTAGTGCTTTGAACACTGAAGCTTTCTTT

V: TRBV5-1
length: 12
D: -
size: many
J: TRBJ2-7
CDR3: CASGDGRGEQYF
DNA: TGCGCCAGCGGGGATGGTAGGGGCGAGCAGTACTTC

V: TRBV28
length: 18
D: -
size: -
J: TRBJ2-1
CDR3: CASSLGGGGTGRNNEQFF
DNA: TGTGCCAGCAGTTTGGGGGGGGGCGGGACAGGACGGAACAATGAGCAGTTCTTC

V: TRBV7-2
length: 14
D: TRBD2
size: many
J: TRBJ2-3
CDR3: CASSEGGRWDTQYF
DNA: TGTGCCAGCAGCGAGGGCGGGAGGTGGGATACGCAGTATTTT

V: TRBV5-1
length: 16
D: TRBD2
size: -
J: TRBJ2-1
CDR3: CASSLVLAGAGNEQFF
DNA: TGCGCCAGCAGCTTGGTACTAGCGGGGGCCGGCAATGAGCAGTTCTTC

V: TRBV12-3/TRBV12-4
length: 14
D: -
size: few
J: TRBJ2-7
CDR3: CASSKGLPTYEQYF
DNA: TGTGCCAGCAGCAAAGGACTGCCGACCTACGAGCAGTACTTC

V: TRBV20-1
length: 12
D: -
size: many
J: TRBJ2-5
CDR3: CSAIGPGETQYF
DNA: TGCAGTGCTATTGGACCAGGGGAGACCCAGTACTTC

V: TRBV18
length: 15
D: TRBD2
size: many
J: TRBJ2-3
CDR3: CASSRTSGSTDTQYF
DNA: TGTGCCAGCTCACGGACTAGCGGATCCACAGATACGCAGTATTTT

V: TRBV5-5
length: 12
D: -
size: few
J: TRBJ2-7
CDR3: CASSLTHLEQYF
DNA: TGTGCCAGCAGCTTGACGCACCTCGAGCAGTACTTC

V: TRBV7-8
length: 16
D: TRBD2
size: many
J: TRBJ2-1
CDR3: CASSPTTSGGYNEQFF
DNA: TGTGCCAGCAGCCCAACCACTAGCGGGGGGTACAATGAGCAGTTCTTC

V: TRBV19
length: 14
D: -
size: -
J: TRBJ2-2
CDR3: CVSNPPADTGELFF
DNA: TGTGTCAGTAACCCCCCAGCGGACACCGGGGAGCTGTTTTTT

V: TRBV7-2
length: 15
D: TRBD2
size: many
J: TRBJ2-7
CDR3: CASSLDRDYSYEQYF
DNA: TGTGCCAGCAGCTTGGACCGGGACTACTCCTACGAGCAGTACTTC

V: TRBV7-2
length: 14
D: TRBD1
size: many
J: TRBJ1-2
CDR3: CASSGGQGNYGYTF
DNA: TGTGCCAGCAGCGGGGGACAGGGAAACTATGGCTACACCTTC

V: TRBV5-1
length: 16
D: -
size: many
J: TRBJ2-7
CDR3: CASSRNIGTGTYEQYF
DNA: TGCGCCAGCAGCCGAAACATCGGAACGGGGACTTACGAGCAGTACTTC

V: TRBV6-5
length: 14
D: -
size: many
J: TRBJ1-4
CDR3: CASSYFRTNEKLFF
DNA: TGTGCCAGCAGTTACTTTAGGACTAATGAAAAACTGTTTTTT

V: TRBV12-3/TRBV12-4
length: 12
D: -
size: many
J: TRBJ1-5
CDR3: CASSLWGQPQHF
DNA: TGTGCCAGCAGCCTGTGGGGGCAGCCCCAGCATTTT

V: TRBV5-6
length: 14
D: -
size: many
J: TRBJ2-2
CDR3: CASSWQGGTGELFF
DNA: TGTGCCAGCAGCTGGCAGGGAGGAACCGGGGAGCTGTTTTTT

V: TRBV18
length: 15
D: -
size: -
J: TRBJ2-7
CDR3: CASSPQEGTRYEQYF
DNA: TGTGCCAGCTCACCCCAGGAGGGGACCCGATACGAGCAGTACTTC

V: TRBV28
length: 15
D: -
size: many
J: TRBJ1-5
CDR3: CASSFGTADNQPQHF
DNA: TGTGCCAGCAGTTTTGGGACTGCTGACAATCAGCCCCAGCATTTT

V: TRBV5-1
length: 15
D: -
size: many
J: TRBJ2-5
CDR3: CASSSLQGRRETQYF
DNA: TGCGCCAGCAGCTCGCTACAGGGAAGGCGAGAGACCCAGTACTTC

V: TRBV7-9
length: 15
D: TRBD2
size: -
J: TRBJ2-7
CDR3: CASTRSGGENYEQYF
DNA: TGTGCCAGCACCAGGTCGGGGGGGGAGAACTACGAGCAGTACTTC

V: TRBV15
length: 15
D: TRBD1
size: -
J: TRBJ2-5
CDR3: CATSRDPGGQETQYF
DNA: TGTGCCACCAGCAGAGATCCAGGGGGACAAGAGACCCAGTACTTC

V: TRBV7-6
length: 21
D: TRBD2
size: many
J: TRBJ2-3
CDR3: CASSLSRDWASGHTSTDTQYF
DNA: TGTGCCAGCAGCTTATCGAGGGATTGGGCTAGCGGGCATACTAGCACAGATACGCAGTATTTT

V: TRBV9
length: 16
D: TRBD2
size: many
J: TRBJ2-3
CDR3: CASSVVSGGLGDTQYF
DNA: TGTGCCAGCAGCGTGGTTAGCGGGGGGCTAGGAGATACGCAGTATTTT

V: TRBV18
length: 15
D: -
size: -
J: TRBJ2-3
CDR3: CASSPTEVDTDTQYF
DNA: TGTGCCAGCTCACCAACTGAAGTCGACACAGATACGCAGTATTTT

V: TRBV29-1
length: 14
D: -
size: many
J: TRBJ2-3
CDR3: CSVSLGEVTDTQYF
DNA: TGCAGCGTTTCACTAGGGGAGGTGACAGATACGCAGTATTTT

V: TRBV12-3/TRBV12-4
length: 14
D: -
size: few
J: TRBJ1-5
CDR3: CASSPDSVNQPQHF
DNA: TGTGCCAGCAGTCCCGACAGCGTCAATCAGCCCCAGCATTTT

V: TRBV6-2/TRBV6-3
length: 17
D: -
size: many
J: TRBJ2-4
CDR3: CASTNFPGRGRLGVQYF
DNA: TGTGCCAGCACCAACTTCCCCGGGCGCGGACGCTTAGGCGTTCAGTACTTC

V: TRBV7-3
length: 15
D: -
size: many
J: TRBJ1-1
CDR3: CASSLRRELNTEAFF
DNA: TGTGCCAGCAGCTTAAGGAGGGAATTGAACACTGAAGCTTTCTTT

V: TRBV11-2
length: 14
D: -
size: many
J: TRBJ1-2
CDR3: CASSAAGRSYGYTF
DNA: TGTGCCAGCAGCGCCGCAGGACGGTCCTATGGCTACACCTTC

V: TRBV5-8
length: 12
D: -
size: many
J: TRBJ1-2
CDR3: CASSPVLSSYTF
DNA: TGTGCCAGCAGCCCCGTCCTAAGCAGTTACACCTTC

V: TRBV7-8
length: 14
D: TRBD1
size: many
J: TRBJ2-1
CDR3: CASSLRQGVNEQFF
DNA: TGTGCCAGCAGCCTGAGACAGGGGGTAAATGAGCAGTTCTTC

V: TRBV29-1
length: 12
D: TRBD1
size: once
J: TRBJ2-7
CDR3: CSVRRDSYGQYF
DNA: TGCAGCGTACGCCGGGACAGCTACGGGCAGTACTTC

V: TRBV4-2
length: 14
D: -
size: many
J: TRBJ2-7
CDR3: CASSQGGGFYEQYF
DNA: TGTGCCAGCAGCCAAGGTGGGGGGTTCTACGAGCAGTACTTC

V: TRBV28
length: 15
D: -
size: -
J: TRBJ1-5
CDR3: CASSLSPLVGQPQHF
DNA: TGTGCCAGCAGTTTATCCCCCCTTGTCGGGCAGCCCCAGCATTTT

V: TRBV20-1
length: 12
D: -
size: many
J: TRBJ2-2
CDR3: CSARTSAGELFF
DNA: TGCAGTGCTCGCACTAGTGCCGGGGAGCTGTTTTTT

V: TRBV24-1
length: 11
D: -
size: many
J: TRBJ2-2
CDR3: CATSQGGELFF
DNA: TGTGCCACCAGTCAAGGCGGGGAGCTGTTTTTT

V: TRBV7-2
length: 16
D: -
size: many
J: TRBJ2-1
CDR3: CASSLVGGSSYNEQFF
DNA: TGTGCCAGCAGCTTAGTGGGTGGGAGCTCCTACAATGAGCAGTTCTTC

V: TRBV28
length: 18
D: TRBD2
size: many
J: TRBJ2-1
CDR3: CASSRLAGGRGTYNEQFF
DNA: TGTGCCAGCAGTCGACTAGCGGGGGGGAGAGGGACCTACAATGAGCAGTTCTTC

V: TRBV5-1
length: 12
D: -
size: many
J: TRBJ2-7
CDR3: CASSLDGYEQYF
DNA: TGTGCCAGCAGTTTAGACGGCTACGAGCAGTACTTC

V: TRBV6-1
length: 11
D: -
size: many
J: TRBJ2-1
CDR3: CASRRNNEQFF
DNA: TGTGCCAGCAGACGGAACAATGAGCAGTTCTTC

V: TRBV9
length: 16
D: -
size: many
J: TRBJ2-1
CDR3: CASSQSTSAGNPEQFF
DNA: TGTGCCAGCAGCCAAAGCACCTCAGCCGGGAACCCTGAGCAGTTCTTC

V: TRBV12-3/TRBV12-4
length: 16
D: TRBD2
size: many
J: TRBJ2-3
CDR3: CASSPSLAGGKGTQYF
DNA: TGTGCCAGCAGTCCTTCACTAGCGGGGGGGAAGGGTACGCAGTATTTT

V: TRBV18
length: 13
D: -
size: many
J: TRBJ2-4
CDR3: CASSPGAGNIQYF
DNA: TGTGCCAGCTCACCAGGGGCGGGAAACATTCAGTACTTC

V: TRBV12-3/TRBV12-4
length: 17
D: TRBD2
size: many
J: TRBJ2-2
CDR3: CASSFSTSGGSAGELFF
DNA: TGTGCCAGCAGTTTTTCCACTAGCGGGGGGAGTGCCGGGGAGCTGTTTTTT

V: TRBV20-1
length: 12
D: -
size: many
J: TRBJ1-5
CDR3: CSASTGWEPQHF
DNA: TGCAGTGCCTCTACTGGGTGGGAGCCCCAGCATTTT

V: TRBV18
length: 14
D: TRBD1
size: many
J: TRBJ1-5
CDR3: CASSRTGIDQPQHF
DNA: TGTGCCAGCTCGCGGACAGGGATTGATCAGCCCCAGCATTTT

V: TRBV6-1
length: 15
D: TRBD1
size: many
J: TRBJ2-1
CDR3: CASSVYRDSWTEQFF
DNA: TGTGCCAGCAGTGTCTACCGGGACAGTTGGACTGAGCAGTTCTTC

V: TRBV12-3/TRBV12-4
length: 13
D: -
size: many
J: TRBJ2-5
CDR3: CASSFKLQETQYF
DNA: TGTGCCAGCAGTTTTAAGTTACAAGAGACCCAGTACTTC

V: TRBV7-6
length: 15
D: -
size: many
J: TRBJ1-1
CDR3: CASSLLDKSFTEAFF
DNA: TGTGCCAGCAGCTTGTTGGACAAGTCATTCACTGAAGCTTTCTTT

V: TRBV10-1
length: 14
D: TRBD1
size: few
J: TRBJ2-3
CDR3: CASSDTGGGDTQYF
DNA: TGCGCCAGCAGTGATACAGGGGGCGGCGATACGCAGTATTTT

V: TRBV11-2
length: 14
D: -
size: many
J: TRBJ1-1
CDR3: CASSFRGRGTEAFF
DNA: TGTGCCAGCAGCTTCAGGGGAAGGGGCACTGAAGCTTTCTTT

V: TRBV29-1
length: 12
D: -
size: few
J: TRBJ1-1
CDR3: CSVVGGGTEAFF
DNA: TGCAGCGTTGTTGGCGGAGGCACTGAAGCTTTCTTT

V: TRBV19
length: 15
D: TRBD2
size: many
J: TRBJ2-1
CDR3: CASSIRREPYNEQFF
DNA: TGTGCCAGTAGTATCAGGCGGGAGCCATACAATGAGCAGTTCTTC

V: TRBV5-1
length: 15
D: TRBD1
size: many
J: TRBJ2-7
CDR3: CASSLLTGGAYEQYF
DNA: TGCGCCAGCAGCTTGCTCACAGGGGGCGCCTACGAGCAGTACTTC

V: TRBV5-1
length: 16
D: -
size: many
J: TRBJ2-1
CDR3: CASSPGTHTVYNEQFF
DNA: TGCGCCAGCAGCCCAGGGACCCATACCGTCTACAATGAGCAGTTCTTC